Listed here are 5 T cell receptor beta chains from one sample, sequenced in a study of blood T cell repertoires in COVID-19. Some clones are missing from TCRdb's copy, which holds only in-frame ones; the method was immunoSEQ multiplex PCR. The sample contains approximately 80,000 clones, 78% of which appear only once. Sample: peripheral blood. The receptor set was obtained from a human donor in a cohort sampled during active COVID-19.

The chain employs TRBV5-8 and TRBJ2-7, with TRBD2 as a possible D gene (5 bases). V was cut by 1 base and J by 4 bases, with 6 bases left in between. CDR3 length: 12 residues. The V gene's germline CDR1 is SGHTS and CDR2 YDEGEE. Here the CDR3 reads CASSLTSYEQYV. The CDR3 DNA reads TGTGCCAGCAGCTTGACTAGTTACGAGCAGTACGTC.

This CDR3 is CASSIDRTGGGEVGGYTF. DNA of the CDR3: TGTGCCAGTAGTATAGACAGGACAGGGGGCGGAGAGGTTGGAGGCTACACCTTC. The chain combines TRBV19 with TRBJ1-2; the match to TRBD1 covers 11 bases. Germline CDR1 LNHDA, CDR2 SQIVND (reference sequence). Trimming cost V 0 bases and J 8 bases; bases outside gene matches: 14. The CDR3 sequence is 18 residues long.

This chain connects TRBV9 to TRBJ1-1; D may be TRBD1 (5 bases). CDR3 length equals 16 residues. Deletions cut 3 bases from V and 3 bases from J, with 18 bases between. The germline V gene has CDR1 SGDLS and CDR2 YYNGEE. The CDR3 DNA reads TGTGCCAGCAGCGCCCGTCCGGGGGGGAGGGACACTGAAGCTTTCTTT. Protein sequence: CASSARPGGRDTEAFF.

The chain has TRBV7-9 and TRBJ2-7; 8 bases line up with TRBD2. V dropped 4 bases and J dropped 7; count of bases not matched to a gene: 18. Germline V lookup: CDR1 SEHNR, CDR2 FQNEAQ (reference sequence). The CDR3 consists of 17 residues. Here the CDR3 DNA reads TGTGCCAGCAGCTCCAATCCTAGCGGGCCAGTATGGGTAGAGCAGTACTTC. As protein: CASSSNPSGPVWVEQYF.

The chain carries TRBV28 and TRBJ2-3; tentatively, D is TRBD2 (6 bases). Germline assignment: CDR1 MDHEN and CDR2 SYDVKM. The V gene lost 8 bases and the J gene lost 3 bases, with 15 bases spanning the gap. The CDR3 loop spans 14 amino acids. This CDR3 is CASRGGVGTDTQYF. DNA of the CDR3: TGTGCCAGCCGCGGCGGGGTAGGGACAGATACGCAGTATTTT.